The 12 T cell receptor beta chains below were found in one sample sequenced in a study of T cells in Graves' hyperthyroidism and ophthalmopathy. Amplification of TCR beta CDR3 regions was performed using RNA transcripts as template. The HTBI primer set drove a first-round RT-PCR of the TCR CDR3. TCRdb fed the multiplex PCR reads into MiXCR, producing one record per CDR3 protein. The table has fewer than 450,000 distinct CDR3 sequences, over 12% seen once. The sample consisted of blood. These receptors were obtained from a man aged 50 to 60 with Graves' ophthalmopathy.

The table lists this clonotype with many counts. The chain employs TRBV4-2 and TRBJ2-7; 10 nucleotides agree with TRBD2. The V and J ends lost 1 base and 3 bases, in that order; junction bases with no gene match: 6. The CDR3 loop spans 16 amino acids. CDR1 and CDR2 (germline): LGHNA, YNFKEQ. The CDR3 reads CASSQVSSSGSYEQYF. The CDR3 region has the DNA TGTGCCAGCAGCCAAGTATCGTCTAGCGGGAGCTACGAGCAGTACTTC.

This rearrangement joins TRBV6-1 to TRBJ2-3; D perhaps matches TRBD2 (6 bases). Trimming took off 5 bases at V and 3 bases at J, with 18 bases between the two ends. CDR1 MNHNS and CDR2 SASEGT come from the germline V gene. The CDR3 has 16 amino acids. The CDR3 here is CASSYSRLGGTDTQYF. DNA for the CDR3: TGTGCCAGCAGTTATTCCCGACTAGGTGGGACAGATACGCAGTATTTT.

V is TRBV19 and J is TRBJ2-1; D is unclear. Germline V gene data show CDR1 as LNHDA and CDR2 as SQIVND (reference sequence). V lost 3 bases, J lost 0 bases, and 9 bases lay in between. CDR3 length: 15 amino acids. In nucleotides, the CDR3 is TGTGCCAGTAGTATTGGGCAGACCTCCTACAATGAGCAGTTCTTC. Amino acid sequence: CASSIGQTSYNEQFF.

This chain connects TRBV7-3 to TRBJ2-1; the D is unclear. This CDR3 spans 16 amino acids. Trimming took 4 bases from V and 1 from J, leaving 14 bases between them. The germline V gene has CDR1 SGHTA and CDR2 FQGTGA. CDR3 coding DNA: TGTGCCAGCAGCTCCCATCTAGTAAAGTCCTACAATGAGCAGTTCTTC. Its translation is CASSSHLVKSYNEQFF. The variable domain in full, completed from reference TRBV7-3 and TRBJ2-1, reads GAGVSQTPSNKVTEKGKYVELRCDPISGHTALYWYRQSLGQGPEFLIYFQGTGAADDSGLPNDRFFAVRPEGSVSTLKIQRTERGDSAVYLCASSSHLVKSYNEQFFGPGTRLTVL.

As to this clonotype: The junction does not match germline at one end; this may be a read error. This chain joins TRBV11-3 and TRBJ2-4; D perhaps matches TRBD2 (5 bases). The germline V gene encodes CDR1 SGHNT and CDR2 YENEEA. The CDR3 sequence is 12 residues long. The CDR3 DNA follows: TGTGCCAGCAGCTTGGATCATCGGGGAGTCCACTTC. It specifies CASSLDHRGVHF.

This clonotype was counted many times. V gene TRBV11-2 combines with J gene TRBJ2-1, with 10 bases aligning to TRBD2. The CDR3 contains 17 residues. The germline CDR1 and CDR2 sequences are SGHAT and FQNNGV. V dropped 1 base and J dropped 6; count of bases not matched to a gene: 9. The CDR3 sequence is CASSLVTRTSGFNEQFF. DNA of the CDR3: TGTGCCAGCAGCTTAGTGACTAGGACTAGCGGATTCAATGAGCAGTTCTTC.

J is TRBJ2-1 and V is TRBV7-6; either TRBD1 or TRBD2 may fit D (5 bases each). Germline-derived CDR1 and CDR2 are SGHVS and FNYEAQ. V shed 5 bases and J shed 1 base, with 21 bases lying between them. The CDR3 runs to 18 residues. DNA for the CDR3: TGTGCCAGCAGCAGTGCCCCCGAGGGGACCCGGTCCTACAATGAGCAGTTCTTC. It translates to CASSSAPEGTRSYNEQFF.

This clonotype has ten or more counts. V and J are TRBV28 and TRBJ2-2; 11 nucleotides align to TRBD2. CDR1 and CDR2 (germline): MDHEN, SYDVKM. The CDR3 totals 15 residues. V was pared by 5 bases and J by 7 bases, with 6 bases of the junction left unmatched. CDR3 DNA: TGTGCCAGCAGTACACTAGCGGGAGTGAGCGGGGAGCTGTTTTTT. This sequence encodes CASSTLAGVSGELFF. Supplemented by reference TRBV28 and TRBJ2-2, the full variable domain reads DVKVTQSSRYLVKRTGEKVFLECVQDMDHENMFWYRQDPGLGLRLIYFSYDVKMKEKGDIPEGYSVSREKKERFSLILESASTNQTSMYLCASSTLAGVSGELFFGEGSRLTVL.

This clonotype has more than one count but fewer than ten. The V and J genes are TRBV19 and TRBJ2-7, with TRBD1 matching 10 bases. Germline V gene lookup returns CDR1 LNHDA and CDR2 SQIVND (reference sequence). J lost 5 bases, V lost 1 base, and 2 bases had no gene match. CDR3 size: 14 residues. The CDR3 coding sequence is TGTGCCAGTAGTATAGGACAGGGGGCTCACGAGCAGTACTTC. Translating it yields CASSIGQGAHEQYF.

This clonotype occurred a few times. The J gene is TRBJ2-3, the V gene TRBV4-1; 13 bases map to TRBD2. The CDR3 is 20 amino acids. V shed 5 bases, J shed 5 bases, and the junction held 19 bases outside the gene matches. Germline CDR1 and CDR2: MGHRA and YSYEKL. This chain's CDR3 is CASSFYPTTSGRAGKDTQYF. The CDR3 DNA reads TGCGCCAGCAGCTTCTACCCGACAACTAGCGGGAGGGCCGGGAAAGATACGCAGTATTTT.

This clonotype was seen repeatedly, ten times or more. The gene calls are TRBV28 and TRBJ1-5; 9 nucleotides line up with TRBD1. Germline CDR1 and CDR2: MDHEN and SYDVKM. The CDR3 is 15 residues long. The V and J ends lost 6 bases and 3 bases, in that order; junction bases with no gene match: 6. The CDR3 bases are TGTGCCAGCAGAGGGACAGGGAGGGACAATCAGCCCCAGCATTTT. This gives the protein CASRGTGRDNQPQHF.

The sample holds many counts of this clonotype. The V and J genes are TRBV30 and TRBJ2-2, with D possibly TRBD1 on 5 matching bases. The CDR3 is 14 amino acids. Trimming removed 8 bases at V and 6 bases at J, with 19 bases between. CDR1 and CDR2 (germline): GTSNPN, SVGIG (reference sequence). In DNA, the CDR3 is TGTGCCCTCAAGGGGCTAGATATCGCCGGGGAGCTGTTTTTT. As protein: CALKGLDIAGELFF. Full variable domain (rest looked up from reference TRBV30 and TRBJ2-2): SQTIHQWPATLVQPVGSPLSLECTVEGTSNPNLYWYRQAAGRGLQLLFYSVGIGQISSEVPQNLSASRPQDRQFILSSKKLLLSDSGFYLCALKGLDIAGELFFGEGSRLTVL.